The sequence of this T cell receptor (beta chain) was determined in a study of cytomegalovirus exposure and HLA in healthy donors. Study-level information: The 120 or so validation repertoires were produced on the same platform as the roughly 700 repertoires of the first cohort. This was reported in a later analysis.

With regard to this clone: The target antigen is unknown.

Measured with immunoSEQ multiplex PCR; TCRdb has only the in-frame clones, and not every one. The sample shows just under 65,000 clones, 95% of them seen only once. Study outcomes and limitations: In vitro testing confirmed a few CMV-associated chains as specific for CMV antigens. Reports described diagnosis of cytomegalovirus status by the classifier as highly specific and sensitive.

Germline values: CDR1 SNHLY, CDR2 FYNNEI. The CDR3 consists of 13 residues. With 9 bases clipped from V and 0 bases from J, the junction kept 3 bases outside the gene matches. The chain couples TRBV2 to TRBJ2-3, with TRBD1 matching over 7 bases. The sample consisted of PBMCs. The TCR was taken from a young woman in good health and CMV-seropositive. The chain's CDR3 is CARTTGSTDTQYF. The CDR3 DNA follows: TGTGCCAGAACGACAGGGAGCACAGATACGCAGTATTTT. Complete variable domain (other parts from reference TRBV2 and TRBJ2-3): EPEVTQTPSHQVTQMGQEVILRCVPISNHLYFYWYRQILGQKVEFLVSFYNNEISEKSEIFDDQFSVERPDGSNFTLKIRSTKLEDSAMYFCARTTGSTDTQYFGPGTRLTVL.